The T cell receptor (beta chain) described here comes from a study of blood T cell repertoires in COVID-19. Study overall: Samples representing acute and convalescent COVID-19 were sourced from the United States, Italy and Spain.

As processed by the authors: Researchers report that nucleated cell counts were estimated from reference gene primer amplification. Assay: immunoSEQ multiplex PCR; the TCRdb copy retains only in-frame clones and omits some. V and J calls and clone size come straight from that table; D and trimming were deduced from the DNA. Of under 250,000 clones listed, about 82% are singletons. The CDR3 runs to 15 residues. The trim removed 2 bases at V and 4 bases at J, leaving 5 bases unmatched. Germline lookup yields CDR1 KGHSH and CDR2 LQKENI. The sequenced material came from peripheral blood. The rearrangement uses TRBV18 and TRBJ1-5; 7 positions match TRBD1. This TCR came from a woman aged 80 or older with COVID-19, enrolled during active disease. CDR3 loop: CASSPSGQLNQPQHF. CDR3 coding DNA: TGTGCCAGCTCACCATCGGGACAGCTAAATCAGCCCCAGCATTTT.